The text below deals with one T cell receptor beta chain. This specimen belongs to a study of T cell changes during pregnancy in multiple sclerosis. Assay used: immunoSEQ multiplex PCR; TCRdb lists only in-frame clones, some missing. Altogether 45,000 to 60,000 clones are present, 92% being singletons, with the ten largest covering roughly 0.2%. The receptor's source is a female donor with multiple sclerosis, enrolled in a pregnancy study. The sample consisted of CD4+ T cells from peripheral blood mononuclear cells, taken in the second trimester of pregnancy.

The CDR3 here is CAISDSGGKYTEAFF. CDR3 in DNA: TGTGCCATCAGTGATTCGGGGGGCAAGTACACTGAAGCTTTCTTT. The rearrangement joins TRBV10-3 to TRBJ1-1, with D perhaps TRBD1 (6 bases). Germline V CDR1 and CDR2: ENHRY, SYGVKD. V gave up 3 bases and J gave up 3 bases, with 14 bases separating them. CDR3 size: 15 residues.